This T cell receptor (beta chain) comes out of a study of blood T cells in healthy people across ages. Combining a sample-barcoded 5' primer with a J-beta primer mix, a second PCR ran for 7 to 11 cycles. TCRdb fed the 5' RACE reads into MiXCR, producing one record per CDR3 protein. The repertoire consists of approximately 800,000 distinct CDR3 sequences, with about 55% occurring once and the leading ten covering about 42%. Trimming removed 3 bases from V and 8 bases from J, with 22 bases in between. The CDR3 runs 17 residues. Per the germline V gene, CDR1 is MNHEY and CDR2 is SVGAGI. The authors extracted at least 5 micrograms of total RNA per sample.

The source material was blood. The chain links TRBV6-5 to TRBJ1-4; D gene unclear. This clonotype was sampled from an elderly man in good health. CDR3 in amino acids: CASSYSTGPGSGEKLFF. The CDR3 coding sequence is TGTGCCAGCAGTTATTCTACCGGGCCTGGGAGCGGCGAAAAACTGTTTTTT.